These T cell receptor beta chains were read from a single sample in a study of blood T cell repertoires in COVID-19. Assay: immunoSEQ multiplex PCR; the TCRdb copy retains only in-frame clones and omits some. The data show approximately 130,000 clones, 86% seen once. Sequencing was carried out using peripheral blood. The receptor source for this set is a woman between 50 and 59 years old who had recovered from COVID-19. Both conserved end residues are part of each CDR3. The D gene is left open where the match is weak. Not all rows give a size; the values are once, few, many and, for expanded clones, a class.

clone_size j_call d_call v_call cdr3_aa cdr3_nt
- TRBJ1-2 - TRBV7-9 CASSRRNFSYGYTF TGTGCCAGCAGCCGCAGGAATTTTTCCTATGGCTACACCTTC
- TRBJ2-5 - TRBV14 CASSQELLGAGEETQYF TGTGCCAGCAGCCAAGAGTTGCTTGGGGCAGGCGAAGAGACCCAGTACTTC
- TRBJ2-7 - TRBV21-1 CASSKEQYEQYF TGTGCCAGCAGCAAAGAACAGTACGAGCAGTACTTC
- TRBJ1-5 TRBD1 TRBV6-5 CASSRDRVQPQHF TGTGCCAGCAGTAGGGACAGGGTTCAGCCCCAGCATTTT
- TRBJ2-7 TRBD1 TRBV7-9 CAIEMRGHLSGSYEQYF TGTGCCATCGAGATGAGGGGGCATCTAAGTGGCTCCTACGAGCAGTACTTC
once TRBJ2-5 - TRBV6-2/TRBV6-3 CASSYSPQGELRTQYF TGTGCCAGCAGTTACAGCCCCCAGGGCGAGCTGAGGACCCAGTACTTC
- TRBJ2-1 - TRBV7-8 CASSLEGDGGPYNEQFF TGTGCCAGCAGCTTAGAAGGCGACGGAGGCCCCTACAATGAGCAGTTCTTC
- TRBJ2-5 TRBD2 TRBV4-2 CASSQLRSSGGEETQYF TGTGCCAGCAGCCAACTACGGAGTAGCGGGGGGGAAGAGACCCAGTACTTC
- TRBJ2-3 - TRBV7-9 CASSSPLALGTDTQYF TGTGCCAGCAGCTCGCCACTAGCTTTGGGGACAGATACGCAGTATTTT
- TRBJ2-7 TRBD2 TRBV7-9 CASRRTSGTYEQYF TGTGCCAGCAGGCGGACTAGCGGAACCTACGAGCAGTACTTC
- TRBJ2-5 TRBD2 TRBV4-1 CASSQGLAGRETQYF TGCGCCAGCAGCCAAGGACTAGCGGGAAGGGAGACCCAGTACTTC
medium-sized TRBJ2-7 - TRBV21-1 CASNTGATTSYEQYF TGTGCCAGCAACACAGGGGCCACTACCTCCTACGAGCAGTACTTC
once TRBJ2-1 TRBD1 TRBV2 CASTKGQYNEQFF TGTGCCAGCACTAAGGGACAGTACAATGAGCAGTTCTTC
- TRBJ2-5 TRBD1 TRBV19 CASSPGTGGAYGETQYF TGTGCCAGTAGCCCCGGGACAGGGGGCGCTTATGGAGAGACCCAGTACTTC
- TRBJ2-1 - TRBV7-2 CASSLGGGSYNEQFF TGTGCCAGCAGCTTAGGCGGAGGCTCCTACAATGAGCAGTTCTTC
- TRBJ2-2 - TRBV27 CASSRSGELFF TGTGCCAGCAGTCGGTCTGGGGAGCTGTTTTTT
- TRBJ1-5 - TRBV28 CASSSYGQMTIRPQHF TGTGCCAGCAGTTCCTACGGACAGATGACAATCAGGCCCCAGCATTTT
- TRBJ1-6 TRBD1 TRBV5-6 CASSLRGTGLTSPLHF TGTGCCAGCAGCTTGCGAGGGACAGGGCTAACTTCACCCCTCCACTTT
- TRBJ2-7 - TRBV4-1 CASSQAEGRVHTPYEQYF TGCGCCAGCAGCCAAGCCGAGGGTCGGGTCCATACTCCCTACGAGCAGTACTTC
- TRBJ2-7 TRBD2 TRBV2 CASRGRSSGGRSSYEQYF TGTGCCAGCAGGGGGAGGAGTAGCGGGGGCCGGAGCTCCTACGAGCAGTACTTC
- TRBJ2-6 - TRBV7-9 CASSLPKSGANVLTF TGTGCCAGCAGCCTACCGAAATCTGGGGCCAACGTCCTGACTTTC
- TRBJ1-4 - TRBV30 CAWRRPGTLSLFF TGTGCCTGGAGGCGCCCCGGGACACTGTCACTGTTTTTT
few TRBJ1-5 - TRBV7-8 CASSVIRGQPQHF TGTGCCAGCAGCGTAATACGGGGTCAGCCCCAGCATTTT
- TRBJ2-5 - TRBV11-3 CASSLPTAQETQYF TGTGCCAGCAGCTTACCGACAGCTCAAGAGACCCAGTACTTC
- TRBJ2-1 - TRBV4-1 CASSQDRFSYNEQFF TGCGCCAGCAGCCAAGATCGTTTCTCCTACAATGAGCAGTTCTTC
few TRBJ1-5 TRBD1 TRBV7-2 CASSSTGAGGNQPQHF TGTGCCAGCAGCTCAACAGGGGCCGGTGGCAATCAGCCCCAGCATTTT
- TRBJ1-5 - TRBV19 CASSIQQGYQPQHF TGTGCCAGTAGTATACAACAGGGTTACCAGCCCCAGCATTTT
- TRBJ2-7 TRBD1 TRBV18 CASSPGQGNEQYF TGTGCCAGCTCACCGGGACAGGGGAACGAGCAGTACTTC
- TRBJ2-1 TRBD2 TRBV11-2 CASSLVKSSGRYNNEQFF TGTGCCAGCAGCTTAGTGAAGTCTAGCGGGAGGTACAACAATGAGCAGTTCTTC
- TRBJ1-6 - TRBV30 CAWSMGGGTSPLHF TGTGCCTGGAGTATGGGGGGAGGAACTTCACCCCTCCACTTT
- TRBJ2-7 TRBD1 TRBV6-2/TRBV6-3 CASSYTGTGYYEQYF TGTGCCAGCAGTTATACCGGGACAGGGTACTACGAGCAGTACTTC
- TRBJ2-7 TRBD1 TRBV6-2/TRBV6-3 CASSYSGTASYEQYF TGTGCCAGCAGTTACTCAGGGACAGCTTCCTACGAGCAGTACTTC
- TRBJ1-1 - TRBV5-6 CASSLFKGAEAFF TGTGCCAGCAGCTTGTTTAAGGGGGCTGAAGCTTTCTTT
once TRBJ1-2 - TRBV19 CASNGGQGIYYTF TGTGCCAGTAATGGCGGCCAGGGGATCTACTACACCTTC
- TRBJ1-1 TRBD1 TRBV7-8 CASSPGQGGVNTEAFF TGTGCCAGCAGCCCGGGACAGGGGGGGGTGAACACTGAAGCTTTCTTT
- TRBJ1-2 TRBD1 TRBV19 CASSPRQGRGYTF TGTGCCAGTAGTCCCAGACAGGGGCGAGGCTACACCTTC
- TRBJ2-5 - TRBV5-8 CASSSAGQLQETQYF TGTGCCAGCAGCTCAGCAGGACAACTCCAAGAGACCCAGTACTTC
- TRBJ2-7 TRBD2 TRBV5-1 CASSPRLAGPVGEQYF TGCGCCAGCAGTCCCCGACTAGCGGGTCCCGTGGGAGAGCAGTACTTC
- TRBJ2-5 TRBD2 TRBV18 CASSPPLAGGQETQYF TGTGCCAGCTCACCACCACTAGCGGGGGGTCAGGAGACCCAGTACTTC
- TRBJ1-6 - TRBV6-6 CASSPTRLSPLHF TGTGCCAGCAGCCCGACAAGGCTTTCACCCCTCCACTTT
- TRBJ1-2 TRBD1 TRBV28 CASRPGGTAYGYTF TGTGCCAGCAGACCGGGCGGGACAGCCTATGGCTACACCTTC
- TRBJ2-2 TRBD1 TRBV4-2 CASSQERTGGLFF TGTGCCAGCAGCCAAGAAAGGACAGGGGGTCTGTTTTTT
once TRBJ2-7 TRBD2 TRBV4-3 CASSQDLGGGGLAGEGLEQYF TGCGCCAGCAGCCAAGATCTGGGGGGTGGCGGACTAGCGGGAGAGGGCCTCGAGCAGTACTTC
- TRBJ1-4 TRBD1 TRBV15 CATRPAGTGANEKLFF TGTGCCACCAGGCCCGCCGGGACAGGGGCTAATGAAAAACTGTTTTTT
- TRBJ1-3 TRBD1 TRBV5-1 CASSLGQGGNTIYF TGCGCCAGCAGCCTCGGACAGGGCGGAAACACCATATATTTT
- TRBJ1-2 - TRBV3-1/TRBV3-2 CASSQVDSDIRGYTF TGTGCCAGCAGCCAAGTCGACAGCGACATAAGGGGCTACACCTTC
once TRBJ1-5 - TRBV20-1 CSASPDSRLSNQPQHF TGCAGTGCTAGTCCGGACAGCCGATTAAGCAATCAGCCCCAGCATTTT
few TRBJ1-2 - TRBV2 CATPRRAGYGYTF TGTGCCACTCCCCGGAGGGCGGGCTATGGCTACACCTTC
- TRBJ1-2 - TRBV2 CASSGAHYGYTF TGTGCCAGCAGTGGGGCACACTATGGCTACACCTTC
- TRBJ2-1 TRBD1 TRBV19 CASADRGRNEQFF TGTGCCAGTGCGGACAGGGGAAGAAATGAGCAGTTCTTC
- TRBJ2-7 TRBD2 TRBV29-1 CSVLAGASYEQYF TGCAGCGTCCTAGCGGGGGCTTCCTACGAGCAGTACTTC
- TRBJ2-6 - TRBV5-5 CASSLGVLLGARGANVLTF TGTGCCAGCAGCTTGGGGGTTCTTTTAGGGGCGCGAGGGGCCAACGTCCTGACTTTC
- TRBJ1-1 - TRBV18 CASSPNRQENTEAFF TGTGCCAGCTCGCCAAACCGACAAGAGAACACTGAAGCTTTCTTT
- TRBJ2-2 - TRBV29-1 CSVEDPRRMTGELFF TGCAGCGTTGAAGATCCCCGGCGGATGACCGGGGAGCTGTTTTTT